These T cell receptor beta chains were read from a single sample in a study of control samples from healthy donors and cancer patients. Profiled with immunoSEQ multiplex PCR; TCRdb holds only in-frame clones, not every one. This table has roughly 86,000 clones, 90% appearing once. Sequencing input: blood. The receptor source for this set is a woman aged 18 to 35 in good health. Both conserved end residues are part of each CDR3. The order of the fields is J gene, clone size, D gene, V gene, CDR3 DNA, CDR3 protein. A D gene is named only where the DNA matches it firmly. For some rows the clone size is stated as once, few or many, or as a class when expanded; others skip it.

J gene: TRBJ1-1
clone size: -
D gene: TRBD1
V gene: TRBV9
CDR3 DNA: TGTGCCAGCAGCCCCCGACAGGGGGTAAACACTGGAGCTTTCTTT
CDR3 protein: CASSPRQGVNTGAFF

J gene: TRBJ2-7
clone size: -
D gene: -
V gene: TRBV7-8
CDR3 DNA: TGTGCCAGCGTGAATCTGGCTTCCTACGAGCAGTACTTC
CDR3 protein: CASVNLASYEQYF

J gene: TRBJ1-1
clone size: -
D gene: -
V gene: TRBV7-6
CDR3 DNA: TGTGCCAGCAGCCCCCGGGACGGTGGGGCTGAAGCTTTCTTT
CDR3 protein: CASSPRDGGAEAFF

J gene: TRBJ2-5
clone size: -
D gene: TRBD1
V gene: TRBV7-3
CDR3 DNA: TGTGCCAGCCAACGGGACAGTGGAGAAGAGACCCAGTACTTC
CDR3 protein: CASQRDSGEETQYF

J gene: TRBJ1-1
clone size: -
D gene: TRBD1
V gene: TRBV9
CDR3 DNA: TGTGCCAGCAGCGTAGATACGGACAGGGTATACACTGAAGCTTTCTTT
CDR3 protein: CASSVDTDRVYTEAFF

J gene: TRBJ2-7
clone size: medium-sized
D gene: -
V gene: TRBV5-1
CDR3 DNA: TGCGCCAGCAGCTACATGACAGGTCGCGAGCAGTACTTC
CDR3 protein: CASSYMTGREQYF

J gene: TRBJ1-1
clone size: -
D gene: -
V gene: TRBV7-3
CDR3 DNA: TGTGCCAGCAGCTTAACGGTGAACACTGAAGCTTTCTTT
CDR3 protein: CASSLTVNTEAFF

J gene: TRBJ2-7
clone size: -
D gene: -
V gene: TRBV14
CDR3 DNA: TGTGCCAGCAGCCCCGACAGGAGGGAGCAGTACTTC
CDR3 protein: CASSPDRREQYF

J gene: TRBJ2-7
clone size: few
D gene: -
V gene: TRBV5-6
CDR3 DNA: TGTGCCAGCAGCGTGACAGGCGAGCAGTACTTC
CDR3 protein: CASSVTGEQYF

J gene: TRBJ1-1
clone size: -
D gene: -
V gene: TRBV6-5
CDR3 DNA: TGTGCCAGTATGCGGGGCCTTAACACTGAAGCTTTCTTT
CDR3 protein: CASMRGLNTEAFF

J gene: TRBJ1-2
clone size: -
D gene: -
V gene: TRBV19
CDR3 DNA: TGTGCCAGTAACAGGGTTCACTATGGCTACACCTTC
CDR3 protein: CASNRVHYGYTF

J gene: TRBJ2-2
clone size: -
D gene: TRBD1
V gene: TRBV9
CDR3 DNA: TGTGCCAGCAGCCCACAGGGACAGGGGACGAACACCGGGGAGCTGTTTTTT
CDR3 protein: CASSPQGQGTNTGELFF

J gene: TRBJ2-1
clone size: few
D gene: -
V gene: TRBV5-1
CDR3 DNA: TGCGCCAGCAGCGCCCGGGCACACTCCTACAATGAGCAGTTCTTC
CDR3 protein: CASSARAHSYNEQFF

J gene: TRBJ2-2
clone size: few
D gene: TRBD1
V gene: TRBV5-1
CDR3 DNA: TGCGCCAGCAGCTCGCCTCCGGGACAGATAACTACTGGGGAGCTGTTTTTT
CDR3 protein: CASSSPPGQITTGELFF

J gene: TRBJ1-4
clone size: -
D gene: -
V gene: TRBV7-9
CDR3 DNA: TGTGCCAGCAGCCACATGGGAGTAGGAGAAAAACTGTTTTTT
CDR3 protein: CASSHMGVGEKLFF

J gene: TRBJ1-4
clone size: -
D gene: -
V gene: TRBV2
CDR3 DNA: TGTGCCAGCAGTGAAGCGCTAACAGCTAATGAAAAACTGTTTTTT
CDR3 protein: CASSEALTANEKLFF

J gene: TRBJ2-5
clone size: -
D gene: -
V gene: TRBV5-4
CDR3 DNA: TGTGCCAGCAGCTTCCAGGGTATAGAGACCCAGTACTTC
CDR3 protein: CASSFQGIETQYF

J gene: TRBJ2-5
clone size: -
D gene: -
V gene: TRBV5-1
CDR3 DNA: TGCGCCAGCAGCTTCAGAGGTCTTGTAGAGACCCAGTACTTC
CDR3 protein: CASSFRGLVETQYF

J gene: TRBJ1-6
clone size: -
D gene: TRBD1
V gene: TRBV5-6
CDR3 DNA: TGTGCCAGCAGCCCCTGGACAGGTTCCTTCTCCTATAATTCACCCCTCCACTTT
CDR3 protein: CASSPWTGSFSYNSPLHF

J gene: TRBJ1-1
clone size: -
D gene: -
V gene: TRBV4-1
CDR3 DNA: TGCGCCAGCAGCCATTTATCGGGTGCTGAAGCTTTCTTT
CDR3 protein: CASSHLSGAEAFF

J gene: TRBJ1-2
clone size: -
D gene: TRBD1
V gene: TRBV3-1/TRBV3-2
CDR3 DNA: TGTGCCAGCAGCCCCCCCGGGACAGCATATGGCTACACCTTC
CDR3 protein: CASSPPGTAYGYTF

J gene: TRBJ1-1
clone size: -
D gene: -
V gene: TRBV11-2
CDR3 DNA: TGTGCCAGCAGCCCCAGCCAGGCGTTTAACACTGAAGCTTTCTTT
CDR3 protein: CASSPSQAFNTEAFF

J gene: TRBJ1-2
clone size: -
D gene: -
V gene: TRBV20-1
CDR3 DNA: TGCAGTGCTAGTTTTGGGGACGGCTATGGCTACACCTTC
CDR3 protein: CSASFGDGYGYTF

J gene: TRBJ1-5
clone size: -
D gene: -
V gene: TRBV5-5
CDR3 DNA: TGTGCCAGCAGCTTGTTTTTGGGAAGCAATCAGCCCCAGCATTTT
CDR3 protein: CASSLFLGSNQPQHF

J gene: TRBJ1-6
clone size: -
D gene: -
V gene: TRBV6-5
CDR3 DNA: TGTGCCAGCGAGGACGTCCCGAGGTCACCCCTCCACTTT
CDR3 protein: CASEDVPRSPLHF

J gene: TRBJ1-5
clone size: -
D gene: -
V gene: TRBV6-6
CDR3 DNA: TGTGCCAGCATTGAAAGGGGAGACAATCAGCCCCAGCATTTT
CDR3 protein: CASIERGDNQPQHF

J gene: TRBJ2-1
clone size: -
D gene: TRBD1
V gene: TRBV11-2
CDR3 DNA: TGTGCCAGCAGCTCGCGGGGACAGGGAAATGAGCAGTTCTTC
CDR3 protein: CASSSRGQGNEQFF

J gene: TRBJ2-2
clone size: -
D gene: TRBD2
V gene: TRBV11-3
CDR3 DNA: TGTGCCAGCAGCTTGACTAGCGGGGGGGCAACCGGGGAGCTGTTTTTT
CDR3 protein: CASSLTSGGATGELFF

J gene: TRBJ1-1
clone size: -
D gene: -
V gene: TRBV13
CDR3 DNA: TGTGCCAGCAGCAGGGGGGACGGTACTGAAGCTTTCTTT
CDR3 protein: CASSRGDGTEAFF

J gene: TRBJ2-7
clone size: -
D gene: -
V gene: TRBV29-1
CDR3 DNA: TGCAGCGTTGGGACTCCCTACGAGCAGTACTTC
CDR3 protein: CSVGTPYEQYF

J gene: TRBJ1-4
clone size: -
D gene: TRBD1
V gene: TRBV2
CDR3 DNA: TGTGCCAGCAGCAAGACAGGGGTTTCAGACGAAAAACTGTTTTTT
CDR3 protein: CASSKTGVSDEKLFF

J gene: TRBJ2-5
clone size: -
D gene: -
V gene: TRBV19
CDR3 DNA: TGTGCCAGTAGTATAGGAGTCGGAGAGACCCAGTACTTC
CDR3 protein: CASSIGVGETQYF

J gene: TRBJ2-3
clone size: few
D gene: TRBD2
V gene: TRBV14
CDR3 DNA: TGTGCCAGCAGCCAAGATAGGCGGACTAGCGGGGGGGCCAAAGATACGCAGTATTTT
CDR3 protein: CASSQDRRTSGGAKDTQYF

J gene: TRBJ2-3
clone size: once
D gene: -
V gene: TRBV5-5
CDR3 DNA: TGTGCCAGCAGCTTGCACGAGGGACCCACAGATACGCAGTATTTT
CDR3 protein: CASSLHEGPTDTQYF

J gene: TRBJ1-2
clone size: once
D gene: -
V gene: TRBV27
CDR3 DNA: TGTGCCAGCAGTTTGATAGGGCGGAACTATGGCTACACCTTC
CDR3 protein: CASSLIGRNYGYTF

J gene: TRBJ2-7
clone size: -
D gene: -
V gene: TRBV2
CDR3 DNA: TGTGCCAGCAGTGAAGTACAGAGGTACTTC
CDR3 protein: CASSEVQRYF

J gene: TRBJ1-1
clone size: -
D gene: TRBD1
V gene: TRBV29-1
CDR3 DNA: TGCAGCGACCATCGACAGGGGGTTGCTGAAGCTTTCTTT
CDR3 protein: CSDHRQGVAEAFF

J gene: TRBJ1-2
clone size: -
D gene: -
V gene: TRBV6-5
CDR3 DNA: TGTGCCAGCAGTTTGTTAGGGGAGACCAACTATGGCTACACCTTC
CDR3 protein: CASSLLGETNYGYTF

J gene: TRBJ2-1
clone size: -
D gene: TRBD1
V gene: TRBV5-8
CDR3 DNA: TGTGCCAGCAACTCGGACAGGGTGAACAATGAGCAGTTCTTC
CDR3 protein: CASNSDRVNNEQFF

J gene: TRBJ1-1
clone size: -
D gene: -
V gene: TRBV2
CDR3 DNA: TGTGCCAGCAGCTCCGACAGCACTGAAGCTTTCTTT
CDR3 protein: CASSSDSTEAFF

J gene: TRBJ2-2
clone size: once
D gene: TRBD2
V gene: TRBV5-1
CDR3 DNA: TGCGCCAGCAGCCCGACTAGCGGGGACGCCGGGGAGCTGTTTTTT
CDR3 protein: CASSPTSGDAGELFF

J gene: TRBJ1-2
clone size: few
D gene: -
V gene: TRBV14
CDR3 DNA: TGTGCCAGCAGCCCGACGGGGGACGGGTACACCTTC
CDR3 protein: CASSPTGDGYTF

J gene: TRBJ1-2
clone size: -
D gene: TRBD1
V gene: TRBV27
CDR3 DNA: TGTGCCAGCAGTCCAAGACAGGGGGGCTATGGCTACACCTTC
CDR3 protein: CASSPRQGGYGYTF

J gene: TRBJ1-3
clone size: -
D gene: -
V gene: TRBV5-5
CDR3 DNA: TGTGCCAGCAGCTTGCAACAGCTCGGAAACACCATATATTTT
CDR3 protein: CASSLQQLGNTIYF

J gene: TRBJ2-7
clone size: -
D gene: TRBD1
V gene: TRBV18
CDR3 DNA: TGTGCCAGCTCACCTGACAGGGGGCGGGAGCAGTACTTC
CDR3 protein: CASSPDRGREQYF

J gene: TRBJ2-2
clone size: -
D gene: -
V gene: TRBV9
CDR3 DNA: TGTGCCAGCAGCCCCCGGGCCTTCTTAGGTGGGACCGGGGAGCTGTTTTTT
CDR3 protein: CASSPRAFLGGTGELFF

J gene: TRBJ1-2
clone size: once
D gene: -
V gene: TRBV19
CDR3 DNA: TGTGCCAGTAGTATCGGTAGAGGCTACACCTTC
CDR3 protein: CASSIGRGYTF

J gene: TRBJ2-2
clone size: once
D gene: TRBD2
V gene: TRBV4-1
CDR3 DNA: TGCGCCAGCAGCCTCCCCGGGGGGATCGACACCGGGGAGCTGTTTTTT
CDR3 protein: CASSLPGGIDTGELFF

J gene: TRBJ2-1
clone size: -
D gene: -
V gene: TRBV11-2
CDR3 DNA: TGTGCCAGCAGCTTGCGGGGAAACTACAATGAGCAGTTCTTC
CDR3 protein: CASSLRGNYNEQFF

J gene: TRBJ1-4
clone size: -
D gene: -
V gene: TRBV6-5
CDR3 DNA: TGTGCCACACTGGGTAGGATGAAGGGTGAAAAACTGTTTTTT
CDR3 protein: CATLGRMKGEKLFF

J gene: TRBJ2-2
clone size: -
D gene: TRBD1
V gene: TRBV24-1
CDR3 DNA: TGTGCCACCAGTGAATCAGGGGGCGGGGATACCGGGGAGCTGTTTTTT
CDR3 protein: CATSESGGGDTGELFF